Presented here are 30 T cell receptor beta chains from one specimen sequenced in a study of a mutant IDH1 vaccine in newly diagnosed glioma. TCRdb keeps only in-frame clones here, not all; method: immunoSEQ multiplex PCR. Of about 66,000 clones in the sample, approximately 86% were seen once. Time point: baseline, week 1 (first vaccination visit). Treatment noted: pre-vaccination baseline after standard-of-care therapy. Sequences were derived from PBMCs, sampled from a glioma patient treated with radiotherapy, temozolomide or both. The origin of the receptors is a man younger than 40 with glioma.

The gene calls are TRBV15 and TRBJ1-2, with 7 bases lining up with TRBD1. Germline-derived CDR1 and CDR2 are LNHNV and YYDKDF (reference sequence). V lost 0 bases and J lost 4; bases outside the gene matches: 2. The CDR3 is 14 amino acids. CDR3 loop: CATSREGGGYGYTF. DNA of the CDR3: TGTGCCACCAGCAGAGAAGGGGGCGGCTATGGCTACACCTTC.

The gene calls are TRBV14 and TRBJ2-1; 8 bases line up with TRBD2. CDR3 length equals 19 residues. Germline trimming cut 0 bases from V and 2 bases from J; bases unmatched to any gene: 12. From germline, CDR1 is SGHDN and CDR2 FVKESK. The CDR3 DNA is TGTGCCAGCAGCCAAGAGGTCGGATGGGCGGGGGGCCCCTACAATGAGCAGTTCTTC. Protein sequence: CASSQEVGWAGGPYNEQFF.

The rearrangement uses TRBV19 and TRBJ1-2; no reliable D call. The ends were cut back, 10 bases at V and 3 bases at J, with 12 bases in the middle. The CDR3 length is 12 residues. Per the germline V gene, CDR1 is LNHDA and CDR2 is SQIVND (reference sequence). The CDR3 DNA sequence: TGTGCCACCGGGGAGCCGTACTATGGCTACACCTTC. Translation gives CATGEPYYGYTF.

This clone was recorded a few times. This chain joins TRBV28 and TRBJ1-4; the match to TRBD1 covers 9 bases. The CDR3 has 15 amino acids. In germline, CDR1 is MDHEN, CDR2 SYDVKM. Trimming at V came to 4 bases and at J to 7 bases, leaving 7 bases not matched to a gene. Written as DNA, the CDR3 is TGTGCCAGCAGTTCTCCGGGACAGGGCGGTGAAAAACTGTTTTTT. As protein: CASSSPGQGGEKLFF.

This chain joins TRBV5-5 and TRBJ2-4; the match to TRBD2 covers 8 bases. Germline assignment: CDR1 SGHKS and CDR2 YYEKEE (reference sequence). The CDR3 is 19 residues long. The junction had 15 bases not matched to a gene; V was cut back by 4 bases and J by 0 bases. The chain's CDR3 is CASSPLQAGDALAKNIQYF. The CDR3 nucleotides read TGTGCCAGCAGCCCCCTTCAAGCGGGGGATGCTCTAGCCAAAAACATTCAGTACTTC.

The chain combines TRBV6-1 with TRBJ1-1; weak D call: TRBD1 (5 bases). Germline assignment: CDR1 MNHNS and CDR2 SASEGT. Trimming pared 0 bases from V and 3 bases from J, leaving 17 bases between. This CDR3 comprises 17 residues. The CDR3 here is CASSEAGGWWADTEAFF. CDR3 nucleotide sequence: TGTGCCAGCAGTGAAGCGGGGGGATGGTGGGCGGACACTGAAGCTTTCTTT.

The V and J genes are TRBV7-6 and TRBJ2-1; D might be TRBD1 or TRBD2, each matching 7 bases. The germline gives CDR1 SGHVS, CDR2 FNYEAQ. The CDR3 sequence is 14 residues long. The ends were cut back, 1 base at V and 8 bases at J, with 12 bases in the middle. The CDR3 bases are TGTGCCAGCAGCTTAGACCAGGGGGGGTATGAGCAGTTCTTC. Translating gives CASSLDQGGYEQFF.

The J gene is TRBJ2-7, the V gene TRBV2; 10 bases are a match to TRBD2. Looked up from germline, CDR1 is SNHLY and CDR2 is FYNNEI. V was clipped by 2 bases and J by 1 base; unmatched bases: 8. The CDR3 length is 17 residues. The CDR3 DNA reads as TGTGCCAGCAGTGAATTCGGGTCTAGCGGGGGTTCCTACGAGCAGTACTTC. As protein: CASSEFGSSGGSYEQYF.

The rearrangement links TRBV27 to TRBJ1-2; D is perhaps TRBD1 (5 bases). CDR1 is MNHEY, CDR2 SMNVEV, per germline (reference sequence). Trimming left V 6 bases short and J 6 bases short, with 14 bases between. The CDR3 extends over 13 amino acids. The CDR3 DNA is TGTGCCAGCAGCCAGCGGGGGAGGAATGGCTACACCTTC. It is translated as CASSQRGRNGYTF.

This clone was observed once. The CDR3 DNA follows: TGTGCCAGTAGTATAGATCATGGGGCCTATGGCTACACCTTC. It specifies CASSIDHGAYGYTF. J is TRBJ1-2 and V is TRBV19; tentative D call: TRBD1 (5 bases). The germline V gene encodes CDR1 LNHDA and CDR2 SQIVND (reference sequence). V shed 0 bases and J shed 4 bases, with 9 bases lying between them. The CDR3 consists of 14 residues.

This rearrangement joins TRBV27 to TRBJ1-1; no clear D. CDR3 size: 16 residues. Germline assignment: CDR1 MNHEY and CDR2 SMNVEV (reference sequence). Between the trimmed V and J ends, which lost 0 bases and 1 base, there was a span of 12 bases. The CDR3 coding sequence is TGTGCCAGCAGTTTATCGACGGGTCGGAGGAACACTGAAGCTTTCTTT. It encodes CASSLSTGRRNTEAFF.

This clone is a singleton in its sample. This chain connects TRBV5-1 to TRBJ1-4; TRBD1 might be the D (5 bases). This CDR3 has 14 amino acids. Germline loops: CDR1 SGHRS, CDR2 YFSETQ. V lost 2 bases and J 5 bases, leaving 10 bases between the germline ends. In DNA form, the CDR3 reads TGCGCCAGCAGCTTAGACAGTCGAAATGAAAAACTGTTTTTT. Amino acids: CASSLDSRNEKLFF.

The rearrangement links TRBV27 to TRBJ1-2; TRBD1 is a possible D gene (5 bases). Germline values: CDR1 MNHEY, CDR2 SMNVEV (reference sequence). There are 16 residues in the CDR3. V lost 7 bases and J lost 4, with 22 bases in between. CDR3 in DNA: TGTGCCAGCAAAAAGGACCGGGGCTCGGGGACCTATGGCTACACCTTC. Its translation is CASKKDRGSGTYGYTF.

This clone has just one count. This rearrangement joins TRBV27 to TRBJ1-6; D might be TRBD1 (5 bases). V was clipped by 1 base and J by 8 bases, with 12 bases between them. The germline V gene has CDR1 MNHEY and CDR2 SMNVEV (reference sequence). This CDR3 spans 15 amino acids. The CDR3: CASSLWWRGDSPLHF. The CDR3, as DNA: TGTGCCAGCAGTTTATGGTGGAGGGGAGATTCACCCCTCCACTTT.

The rearrangement links TRBV5-6 to TRBJ1-2; D not resolved. Looked up from germline, CDR1 is SGHDT and CDR2 is YYEEEE. Deletions cut 4 bases from V and 3 bases from J, with 13 bases between. The CDR3 spans 14 residues. This chain's CDR3 is CASSQNYLDYGYTF. CDR3 nucleotide sequence: TGTGCCAGCAGCCAAAATTATTTGGACTATGGCTACACCTTC.

The genes are TRBV6-5 and TRBJ2-7; perhaps TRBD1 as D (5 bases). CDR1 is MNHEY, CDR2 SVGAGI, per germline. The CDR3 totals 13 residues. Trimming pared 6 bases from V and 2 bases from J, leaving 11 bases between. This CDR3 reads CASRKGATYEQYF. The CDR3 DNA reads as TGTGCCAGCAGGAAAGGGGCAACCTACGAGCAGTACTTC.

This chain uses TRBV19 with TRBJ1-5, with D uncertain. Germline V lookup: CDR1 LNHDA, CDR2 SQIVND (reference sequence). CDR3 length: 15 residues. The V and J ends lost 0 bases and 4 bases respectively, with 10 bases between them. In DNA form, the CDR3 reads TGTGCCAGTAGTATAGATAGGGCAGAGAATCAGCCCCAGCATTTT. Translating it yields CASSIDRAENQPQHF.

Of note for this clone: Other DNA sequences of this sample code for an identical CDR3. The chain joins TRBV5-1 to TRBJ1-1; D ambiguous. Germline V CDR1 and CDR2: SGHRS, YFSETQ. The CDR3 spans 15 residues. V was trimmed by 3 bases and J by 0 bases, leaving 12 bases between them. The DNA for the CDR3 is TGCGCCAGCAGCTCCCGACAAGGAATGAACACTGAAGCTTTCTTT. This sequence encodes CASSSRQGMNTEAFF. Based on the CDR3 plus reference TRBV5-1 and TRBJ1-1, the full variable domain is KAGVTQTPRYLIKTRGQQVTLSCSPISGHRSVSWYQQTPGQGLQFLFEYFSETQRNKGNFPGRFSGRQFSNSRSEMNVSTLELGDSALYLCASSSRQGMNTEAFFGQGTRLTVV.

The chain combines TRBV7-9 with TRBJ2-5; a possible D gene is TRBD1 (6 bases). Germline-derived CDR1 and CDR2 are SEHNR and FQNEAQ (reference sequence). The CDR3 extends over 14 amino acids. With 1 base removed from V and 4 bases from J, the gap between germline ends came to 10 bases. CDR3 sequence reads: CASSLVGAGETQYF. The CDR3 nucleotides are TGTGCCAGCAGCTTAGTGGGGGCAGGAGAGACCCAGTACTTC.

This clone came up a few times. The chain couples TRBV27 to TRBJ1-2; TRBD1 might be the D (5 bases). This CDR3 region has 13 residues. V was shortened by 3 bases and J by 1 base, with 6 bases between the two germline ends. The V gene's germline CDR1 is MNHEY and CDR2 SMNVEV (reference sequence). CDR3 amino acids: CASSFRDNYGYTF. CDR3 nucleotides: TGTGCCAGCAGTTTCAGGGATAACTATGGCTACACCTTC.

This clone was detected only once. The V gene is TRBV28, the J gene TRBJ1-2; TRBD1 matches 8 bases. Trimming cost V 0 bases and J 6 bases; bases outside gene matches: 12. The V gene's germline CDR1 is MDHEN and CDR2 SYDVKM. This CDR3 has 17 amino acids. CDR3 region: CASSLWSRRRGQDGYTF. The CDR3 DNA reads as TGTGCCAGCAGTTTATGGTCTCGGCGCAGGGGGCAGGATGGCTACACCTTC.

V and J are TRBV14 and TRBJ2-3; D is possibly TRBD1 (5 bases). The CDR3 is 16 amino acids. Germline V gene data show CDR1 as SGHDN and CDR2 as FVKESK. V was cut by 1 base and J by 0 bases, with 11 bases left in between. This chain's CDR3 is CASSQVRGTSTDTQYF. The CDR3 DNA reads as TGTGCCAGCAGCCAAGTTAGGGGAACTAGCACAGATACGCAGTATTTT.

This clone was recorded a few times. The J gene is TRBJ1-5, the V gene TRBV6-1; D remains unclear. V lost 3 bases to trimming and J lost 1 base, with 7 bases between them. Germline lookup yields CDR1 MNHNS and CDR2 SASEGT. This CDR3 spans 14 amino acids. The CDR3 sequence is CASSDGLSNQPQHF. In nucleotides, the CDR3 is TGTGCCAGCAGTGACGGGCTAAGCAATCAGCCCCAGCATTTT.

This chain uses TRBV5-1 with TRBJ2-3; unclear D gene. Trimming took off 0 bases at V and 2 bases at J, with 1 base between the two ends. The germline CDR1 and CDR2 sequences are SGHRS and YFSETQ. The CDR3 consists of 12 residues. For the CDR3, the DNA is TGCGCCAGCAGCTTGGTCACAGATACGCAGTATTTT. Its translation: CASSLVTDTQYF.

This clone is a singleton in its sample. The chain uses TRBV11-2 and TRBJ2-7, with D maybe TRBD1 (6 bases). This CDR3 contains 12 residues. CDR1 SGHAT and CDR2 FQNNGV come from the germline V gene. V dropped 8 bases and J dropped 2 bases, with 10 bases sitting between them. The CDR3 DNA reads as TGTGCCAGCCGTGGACAGACCTACGAGCAGTACTTC. It specifies CASRGQTYEQYF.

The chain recombines TRBV27 with TRBJ1-4, with 8 nucleotides matching TRBD1. The CDR3 is 14 residues long. Looked up from germline, CDR1 is MNHEY and CDR2 is SMNVEV (reference sequence). The V gene end was trimmed by 6 bases and the J gene end by 8 bases; junction bases not matched to a gene: 8. The CDR3 loop reads CASRFYRDREKLFF. DNA of the CDR3: TGTGCCAGCAGATTTTACAGGGACAGGGAAAAACTGTTTTTT.

The rearrangement links TRBV30 to TRBJ2-7, with D perhaps matching TRBD1 (5 bases). V lost 0 bases and J lost 0, with 12 bases in between. Per germline, CDR1 GTSNPN and CDR2 SVGIG (reference sequence). The CDR3 totals 15 residues. DNA for the CDR3: TGTGCCTGGAGTGTCACAGGACCGACCTCCTACGAGCAGTACTTC. Translated, it gives CAWSVTGPTSYEQYF.

The V call is TRBV25-1, the J call TRBJ1-6, with 10 positions matching TRBD1. Trimming at V came to 10 bases and at J to 6 bases, leaving 3 bases not matched to a gene. Germline values: CDR1 MGHDK, CDR2 SYGVNS. The CDR3 runs to 13 residues. CDR3 nucleotides: TGTGCCACCAGGACAGGGGGTAATTCACCCCTCCACTTT. It translates to CATRTGGNSPLHF.

V gene TRBV29-1 combines with J gene TRBJ2-3; TRBD1 might be the D (6 bases). The V end was cut by 7 bases, the J end by 5 bases, with 22 bases between. The germline V gene encodes CDR1 SQVTM and CDR2 ANQGSEA. This CDR3 contains 15 residues. The CDR3 loop is CSGHSGTRGIDTQYF. Here the CDR3 DNA reads TGCAGCGGCCACTCCGGGACACGGGGCATAGATACGCAGTATTTT.

The CDR3 sequence: CASRTSYEQYF. CDR3 nucleotides: TGCGCCAGCAGGACCTCCTACGAGCAGTACTTC. V and J are TRBV5-1 and TRBJ2-7; D remains ambiguous. The V gene's germline CDR1 is SGHRS and CDR2 YFSETQ. V dropped 5 bases and J dropped 0 bases, with 3 bases sitting between them. This CDR3 region has 11 residues. The full variable domain, with the rest looked up from reference TRBV5-1 and TRBJ2-7, is KAGVTQTPRYLIKTRGQQVTLSCSPISGHRSVSWYQQTPGQGLQFLFEYFSETQRNKGNFPGRFSGRQFSNSRSEMNVSTLELGDSALYLCASRTSYEQYFGPGTRLTVT.